The 13 T cell receptor beta chains presented below share a single source sample, sequenced in a study of PD-L1 blockade in urothelial cancer. Sequenced by immunoSEQ multiplex PCR; TCRdb stores in-frame clones only, minus some. The sample carries some 47,000 clones, roughly 78% recorded once. Sample: PBMCs, taken around atezolizumab (anti-PD-L1) treatment. The receptors derive from a man in his 70s with urothelial cancer.

The V and J genes are TRBV5-6 and TRBJ2-5; 7 bases agree with TRBD2. The V gene end was trimmed by 5 bases and the J gene end by 5 bases; junction bases not matched to a gene: 18. Germline V CDR1 and CDR2: SGHDT, YYEEEE. This CDR3 region has 17 residues. The CDR3 is CASSPGAGRAFSETQYF. The CDR3 nucleotides read TGTGCCAGCAGTCCCGGAGCGGGGAGGGCCTTCTCCGAGACCCAGTACTTC.

This chain uses TRBV7-2 with TRBJ1-4, with TRBD1 identical over 8 bases. In germline, CDR1 is SGHTA, CDR2 FQGNSA. CDR3 length: 13 residues. The trim removed 4 bases at V and 9 bases at J, leaving 4 bases unmatched. CDR3 residues: CASSSGTGQKLFF. DNA for the CDR3: TGTGCCAGCAGCTCCGGGACAGGACAAAAACTGTTTTTT.

CDR3 loop: CASRTSRDTELFF. DNA for the CDR3: TGTGCCAGCAGGACTAGCCGGGACACAGAGCTGTTTTTT. The gene calls are TRBV6-5 and TRBJ2-2; tentatively, D is TRBD2 (7 bases). The CDR3 contains 13 residues. V lost 6 bases, J lost 11 bases, and 16 bases lay in between. CDR1 and CDR2 from the germline V gene are MNHEY and SVGAGI.

The gene calls are TRBV5-4 and TRBJ2-7; TRBD2 agrees at 10 bases. This CDR3 is built from 16 residues. Germline V gene sequence: CDR1 SGHNT, CDR2 YYREEE (reference sequence). J was trimmed by 4 bases and V by 4 bases; bases with no gene match: 11. CDR3 amino acids: CASSTKGTSDYYEQYF. The CDR3 DNA follows: TGTGCCAGCAGCACCAAAGGGACTAGCGATTATTACGAGCAGTACTTC. The full variable domain, with the rest looked up from reference TRBV5-4 and TRBJ2-7, is ETGVTQSPTHLIKTRGQQVTLRCSSQSGHNTVSWYQQALGQGPQFIFQYYREEENGRGNFPPRFSGLQFPNYSSELNVNALELDDSALYLCASSTKGTSDYYEQYFGPGTRLTVT.

The chain carries TRBV6-1 and TRBJ1-2; 10 bases are shared with TRBD1. The ends lost 2 bases at V and 8 bases at J; junction bases unmatched: 5. Germline assignment: CDR1 MNHNS and CDR2 SASEGT. CDR3 length: 14 amino acids. The CDR3 protein is CASSESATGGGYTF. The CDR3, as DNA: TGTGCCAGCAGTGAAAGCGCGACAGGGGGCGGCTACACCTTC.

The chain couples TRBV2 to TRBJ1-4, with TRBD1 identical over 11 bases. This CDR3 comprises 15 residues. With 5 bases clipped from V and 8 bases from J, the junction kept 7 bases outside the gene matches. CDR1 and CDR2 (germline): SNHLY, FYNNEI. As DNA, the CDR3 is TGTGCCAGCAGTAAGGACAGGGGGCAAGGAGAAAAACTGTTTTTT. This sequence encodes CASSKDRGQGEKLFF.

The rearrangement joins TRBV28 to TRBJ2-5; TRBD2 agrees at 7 bases. CDR3 size: 15 residues. Per the germline V gene, CDR1 is MDHEN and CDR2 is SYDVKM. Losses at the gene ends were 2 bases for V and 5 bases for J; bases not matched to a gene: 8. Written as DNA, the CDR3 is TGTGCCAGCAGTTTACTGGCGGGGGTCTCTGAGACCCAGTACTTC. Amino acid sequence: CASSLLAGVSETQYF. The variable domain in full, completed from reference TRBV28 and TRBJ2-5, reads DVKVTQSSRYLVKRTGEKVFLECVQDMDHENMFWYRQDPGLGLRLIYFSYDVKMKEKGDIPEGYSVSREKKERFSLILESASTNQTSMYLCASSLLAGVSETQYFGPGTRLLVL.

The V and J genes are TRBV6-6 and TRBJ1-2, with TRBD1 matching over 9 bases. Unmatched junction bases numbered 10, after V lost 6 bases and J lost 5 bases. Germline lookup yields CDR1 MNHNY and CDR2 SVGAGI (reference sequence). The CDR3 has 15 residues. CDR3 protein: CASSTAGTGSYGYTF. As DNA, the CDR3 is TGTGCCAGCAGCACCGCCGGGACAGGGAGTTATGGCTACACCTTC.

The rearrangement joins TRBV28 to TRBJ2-1; a possible D gene is TRBD2 (7 bases). V was shortened by 5 bases and J by 1 base, with 12 bases between the two germline ends. The CDR3 covers 15 residues. Per the germline V gene, CDR1 is MDHEN and CDR2 is SYDVKM. The CDR3 protein is CASSRRGGSYNEQFF. CDR3 nucleotide sequence: TGTGCCAGCAGTCGAAGGGGGGGGTCCTACAATGAGCAGTTCTTC.

The CDR3 loop is CASSSQAGERYEQFF. The DNA for the CDR3 is TGCGCCAGCAGCTCTCAAGCGGGAGAAAGATATGAGCAGTTCTTC. V is TRBV4-1 and J is TRBJ2-1; 8 bases fit TRBD2. After removal of 5 bases from V and 8 bases from J, the junction contained 11 bases not matched to a gene. CDR1 is MGHRA, CDR2 YSYEKL, per germline. The CDR3 has 15 residues.

The chain joins TRBV7-7 to TRBJ2-1; 9 positions match TRBD1. The CDR3 runs to 14 residues. CDR1 is SSHAT and CDR2 is FNYEAQ in the germline V gene (reference sequence). With 0 bases clipped from V and 9 bases from J, the junction kept 3 bases outside the gene matches. The CDR3 loop reads CASSLAGQGREQFF. For the CDR3, the DNA is TGTGCCAGCAGCTTAGCGGGACAGGGACGTGAGCAGTTCTTC.

J is TRBJ1-1 and V is TRBV6-5; D remains ambiguous. The germline CDR1 and CDR2 sequences are MNHEY and SVGAGI. CDR3 length: 13 amino acids. The V and J ends lost 0 bases and 4 bases respectively, with 6 bases between them. Here the CDR3 DNA reads TGTGCCAGCAGTTACTCCCCGAGCACTGAAGCTTTCTTT. Its translation is CASSYSPSTEAFF.

In its sample, this clone was seen a few times. The rearrangement joins TRBV5-1 to TRBJ1-5; 7 nucleotides align to TRBD1. The CDR3 has 15 amino acids. CDR1 and CDR2 (germline): SGHRS, YFSETQ. V shed 4 bases and J 7 bases; nucleotides not matched to a gene: 11. CDR3 DNA sequence: TGCGCCAGCAGCCCGACAGGGTTGTCTCGGCAGCCCCAGCATTTT. Translated, it gives CASSPTGLSRQPQHF.